These T cell receptor beta chains were read from a single sample in a study of vaccination and CD4 T cells after COVID-19. MiXCR, run by TCRdb on the PCR reads, gives a single entry per CDR3 protein. Altogether 8,500 to 14,000 distinct CDR3 sequences are present, around 30% being singletons, with the ten largest covering roughly 21%. These receptors have no identified antigens. Sequencing was carried out using CD4+ T cells from blood, cultured in vitro. The receptors stem from a human donor in good health. Both conserved end residues are part of each CDR3. The D gene is left open where the match is weak. Not all rows give a size; the values are once, few, many and, for expanded clones, a class.

medium-sized TRBJ1-2 TRBV27 NA TGTGCCAGCAGCCCGGAGGGGTATGGCTACACCTTC CASSPEGYGYTF
medium-sized TRBJ2-5 TRBV19 NA TGTGCCAGTAGTAGGGGTGGGGAGACCCAGTACTTC CASSRGGETQYF
medium-sized TRBJ1-5 TRBV27 NA TGTGCCAGCAGTCCCAGCCTCAATCAGCCCCAGCATTTT CASSPSLNQPQHF
NA TRBJ2-2 TRBV18 TRBD1 TGTGCCAGCTCACCACAGGGGGCGTCCGGGGAGCTGTTTTTT CASSPQGASGELFF
NA TRBJ1-2 TRBV20-1 NA TGCAGTGCTAGAGATCAAAAGGGATACTATGGCTACACCTTC CSARDQKGYYGYTF
NA TRBJ2-7 TRBV25-1 NA TGTGCCAGCAGTGAATTAGGGGGAGGAAGCTCCTACGAGCAGTACTTC CASSELGGGSSYEQYF
NA TRBJ2-5 TRBV7-8 TRBD1 TGTGCCAGCAGCTTAGAGGGGGCTTTGAAGACCCAGTACTTC CASSLEGALKTQYF
NA TRBJ1-5 TRBV9 NA TGTGCCAGCAGCGGGGGGGGTTATAGCAATCAGCCCCAGCATTTT CASSGGGYSNQPQHF
NA TRBJ2-2 TRBV6-4 NA TGTGCCAGCAGTGACAGGGAGACCGGGGAGCTGTTTTTT CASSDRETGELFF
NA TRBJ2-3 TRBV5-4 TRBD2 TGTGCCAGCAGCTTGCCAAGCGGGGCCGCAGATACGCAGTATTTT CASSLPSGAADTQYF
few TRBJ2-6 TRBV11-3 NA TGTGCCAGCAGCTTAAGTGGGGGGCGTCTGGCTGGGGCCAACGTCCTGACTTTC CASSLSGGRLAGANVLTF
NA TRBJ2-5 TRBV24-1 NA TGTGCCACCAGTGACCCGAGGGACTTCTCCAAGACCCAGTACTTC CATSDPRDFSKTQYF
NA TRBJ2-5 TRBV28 TRBD2 TGTGCCAGCAGTTCCTGGACTAGCGGGAGCGCCGTAGTACAGACCCAGTACTTC CASSSWTSGSAVVQTQYF
few TRBJ1-1 TRBV28 NA TGTGCCAGCAGTTTAGTCGGGAGAACTGAAGCTTTCTTT CASSLVGRTEAFF
few TRBJ1-1 TRBV19 NA TGTGCCAGTAAGGAAGGGAGTTGGGGCACTGAAGCTTTCTTT CASKEGSWGTEAFF
medium-sized TRBJ1-1 TRBV7-9 TRBD1 TGTGCCAGCAGCTTTACAGGGGTGAACACTGAAGCTTTCTTT CASSFTGVNTEAFF
once TRBJ2-3 TRBV18 NA TGTGCCAGCTCACCATGGCCCAAGCGGGTCACAGATACGCAGTATTTT CASSPWPKRVTDTQYF
NA TRBJ2-2 TRBV7-7 NA TGTGCTAGCAGCCGGGACGTAACCGGGGAGCTGTTTTTT CASSRDVTGELFF
few TRBJ2-5 TRBV10-3 TRBD1 TGTGCCATCCGTAGACAGGGGGTGGCCCAGACCCAGTACTTC CAIRRQGVAQTQYF
NA TRBJ1-1 TRBV29-1 TRBD1 TGCAGCGTGAAGGGACAGGGGGAAAGTTCTGAAGCTTTCTTT CSVKGQGESSEAFF
NA TRBJ2-3 TRBV7-9 TRBD2 TGTGCCAGCAGGGCAGCGGGGCGGCTGTATTTT CASRAAGRLYF
few TRBJ2-5 TRBV12-3/TRBV12-4 TRBD2 TGTGCCAGCAGTTTCTGGGGGGGAGACCAAGAGACCCAGTACTTC CASSFWGGDQETQYF
NA TRBJ2-1 TRBV7-2 NA TGTGCCAGCAGTTCACCCCGTTTCCTTGGTGAGCAGTTCTTC CASSSPRFLGEQFF
few TRBJ2-7 TRBV20-1 TRBD2 TGCAGTGCTAGACAAGCCAGGACTAGCTCCACCTACGAGCAGTACTTC CSARQARTSSTYEQYF
once TRBJ2-1 TRBV20-1 TRBD2 TGCAGTGCTAGTGGTCGGGGGACTAGCGCCTTCAGGGCCTACAATGAGCAGTTCTTC CSASGRGTSAFRAYNEQFF
few TRBJ2-4 TRBV20-1 NA TGCAGTGCTAGAAACCCCGGACAGAGCATTCAGTACTTC CSARNPGQSIQYF
few TRBJ2-2 TRBV6-4 NA TGTGCCAGCAGTGAGACTAACACCGGGGAGCTGTTTTTT CASSETNTGELFF
NA TRBJ2-7 TRBV24-1 TRBD1 TGTGCCACCAGTGATCTCGGGACAGGAAAGTACGAGCAGTACTTC CATSDLGTGKYEQYF
NA TRBJ2-5 TRBV20-1 NA TGCAGTGCCCCGGCTGGAGAGACCCAGTACTTC CSAPAGETQYF
few TRBJ1-1 TRBV2 NA TGTGCCAGCAGTGAGTCCCTGTTGGGTGAAGCTTTCTTT CASSESLLGEAFF
few TRBJ1-2 TRBV7-2 NA TGTGCCAGCAGCTTATACACAGCCCTCTATGGCTACACCTTC CASSLYTALYGYTF
NA TRBJ2-1 TRBV6-1 TRBD2 TGTGCCAGCAGTAGCGGGAGCTCCTACAATGAGCAGTTCTTC CASSSGSSYNEQFF